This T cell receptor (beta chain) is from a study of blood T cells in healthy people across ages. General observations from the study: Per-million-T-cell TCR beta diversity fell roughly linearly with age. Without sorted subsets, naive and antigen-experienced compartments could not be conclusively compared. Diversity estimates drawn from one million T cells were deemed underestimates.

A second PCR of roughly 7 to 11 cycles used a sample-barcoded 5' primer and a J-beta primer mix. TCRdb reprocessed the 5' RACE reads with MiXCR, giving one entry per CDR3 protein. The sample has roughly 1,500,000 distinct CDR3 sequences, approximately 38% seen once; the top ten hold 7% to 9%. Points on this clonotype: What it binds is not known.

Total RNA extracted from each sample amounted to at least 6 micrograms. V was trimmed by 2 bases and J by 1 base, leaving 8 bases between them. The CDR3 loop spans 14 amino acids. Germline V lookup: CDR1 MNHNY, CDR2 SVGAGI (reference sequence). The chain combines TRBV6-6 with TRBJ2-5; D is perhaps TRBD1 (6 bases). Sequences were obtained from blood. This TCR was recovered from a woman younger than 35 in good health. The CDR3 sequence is CASSYRDTQETQYF. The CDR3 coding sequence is TGTGCCAGCAGTTACAGGGACACCCAAGAGACCCAGTACTTC.